This entry describes one TCR beta chain. Its antigen is as yet unknown. With V trimmed by 3 bases and J by 6 bases, 5 bases remained unmatched. Germline V lookup: CDR1 SGHRS, CDR2 YFSETQ. The CDR3 has 15 amino acids. This sample was included in a study of chemoradiotherapy in HPV16-positive cancers. Background on the study: Functional T-cell assays on a couple of HPV16-positive patients' cells defined candidate HPV-specific clones and common TCR motifs. General study results and limits: Non-HPV-specific T cells did not expand in tumors during treatment, whereas candidate HPV-specific clones and E7-related motifs did.

Only in-frame clones appear in the TCRdb table, and some are missing; sequencing was by immunoSEQ multiplex PCR. In the table there are approximately 23,000 clones, 73% of which are singletons. Repeated repertoire sampling spanned the course of chemoradiotherapy. This receptor was taken from a human donor with HPV-associated anogenital cancer. Collection of the sample occurred from a patient who underwent chemoradiotherapy. The chain uses TRBV5-1 and TRBJ2-1; 11 bases agree with TRBD2. CDR3 nucleotides: TGCGCCAGCAGCTCCACGACTAGCGGGGCCAATGAGCAGTTCTTC. Translated: CASSSTTSGANEQFF.